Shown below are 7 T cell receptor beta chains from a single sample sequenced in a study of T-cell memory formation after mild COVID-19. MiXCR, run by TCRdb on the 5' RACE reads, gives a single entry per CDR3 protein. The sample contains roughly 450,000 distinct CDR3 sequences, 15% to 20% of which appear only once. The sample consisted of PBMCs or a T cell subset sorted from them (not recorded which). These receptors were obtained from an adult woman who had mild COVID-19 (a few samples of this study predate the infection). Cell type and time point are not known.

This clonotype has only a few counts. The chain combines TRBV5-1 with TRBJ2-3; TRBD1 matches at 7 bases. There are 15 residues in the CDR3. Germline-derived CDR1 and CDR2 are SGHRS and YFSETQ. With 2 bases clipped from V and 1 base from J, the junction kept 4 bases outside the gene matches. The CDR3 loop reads CASSFGTEGTDTQYF. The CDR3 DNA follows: TGCGCCAGCAGCTTCGGGACAGAAGGCACAGATACGCAGTATTTT.

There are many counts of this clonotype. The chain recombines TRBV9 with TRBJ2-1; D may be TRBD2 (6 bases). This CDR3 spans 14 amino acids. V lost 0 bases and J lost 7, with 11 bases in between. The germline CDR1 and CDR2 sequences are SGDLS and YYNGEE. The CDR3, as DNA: TGTGCCAGCAGCGTAGGTGGAGGGCCGAATGAGCAGTTCTTC. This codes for CASSVGGGPNEQFF.

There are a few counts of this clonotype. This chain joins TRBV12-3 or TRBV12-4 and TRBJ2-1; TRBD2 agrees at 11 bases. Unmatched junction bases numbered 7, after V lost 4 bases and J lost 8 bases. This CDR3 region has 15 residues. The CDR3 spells CASSSIAGGHDEQFF. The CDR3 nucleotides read TGTGCCAGCAGTTCGATAGCGGGGGGGCATGATGAGCAGTTCTTC.

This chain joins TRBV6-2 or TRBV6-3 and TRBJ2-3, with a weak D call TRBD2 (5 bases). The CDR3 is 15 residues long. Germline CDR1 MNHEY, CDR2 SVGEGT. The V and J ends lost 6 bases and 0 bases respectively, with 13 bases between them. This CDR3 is CASSIARSSTDTQYF. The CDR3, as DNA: TGTGCCAGCAGCATAGCGAGATCTAGCACAGATACGCAGTATTTT.

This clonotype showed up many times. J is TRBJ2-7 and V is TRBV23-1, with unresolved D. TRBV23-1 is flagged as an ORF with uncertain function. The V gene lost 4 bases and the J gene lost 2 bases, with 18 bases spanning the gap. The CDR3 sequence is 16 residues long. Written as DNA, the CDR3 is TGCGCCAGCAGTCCGCCTTCTGGATGGGCGGCCTACGAGCAGTACTTC. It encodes CASSPPSGWAAYEQYF.

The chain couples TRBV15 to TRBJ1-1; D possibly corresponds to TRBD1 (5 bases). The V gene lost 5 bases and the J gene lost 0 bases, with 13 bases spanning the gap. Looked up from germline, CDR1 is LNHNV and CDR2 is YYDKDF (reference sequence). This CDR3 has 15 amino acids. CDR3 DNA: TGTGCCACCAGCGGTCCGGGACTTATGAACACTGAAGCTTTCTTT. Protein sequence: CATSGPGLMNTEAFF.

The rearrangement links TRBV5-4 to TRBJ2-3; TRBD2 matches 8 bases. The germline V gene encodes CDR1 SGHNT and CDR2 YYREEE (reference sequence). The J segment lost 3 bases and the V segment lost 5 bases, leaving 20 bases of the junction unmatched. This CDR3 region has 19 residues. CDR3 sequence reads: CASRGPLVGGLARTDTQYF. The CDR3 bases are TGTGCCAGCAGGGGGCCCCTCGTTGGTGGACTAGCAAGGACAGATACGCAGTATTTT.